Detailed here is one T cell receptor (beta chain). Its antigen remains unidentified. The data originate from a study of memory CD4+ T cells and cytomegalovirus serostatus. Background on the study: Of the healthy Belgian adults, 9 or 10 were CMV seropositive and approximately 25 seronegative. Overall study results and limits: CD4+ memory repertoires contained about two fifths of the roughly 160 reported CMV TCRbeta sequences.

Methods used by the authors: After removing out-of-frame reads, 2 million to 2.5 million distinct TCRbeta sequences remained. Only in-frame clones appear in the TCRdb table, and some are missing; sequencing was by immunoSEQ multiplex PCR. V, J and clone size are those of that table, while D and trimming were read from the DNA. The table shows almost 45,000 clones, with about 79% occurring only once. Single viable CD3+CD4+CD8-CD45RO+ cells were sorted as the memory CD4+ T cells. CMV serostatus came from serum IgG against pp150, pp28, p38, p52. This CDR3 is 16 amino acids long. With 1 base clipped from V and 7 bases from J, the junction kept 6 bases outside the gene matches. Germline lookup yields CDR1 GTSNPN and CDR2 SVGIG (reference sequence).

The receptor was derived from an adult in good health and CMV-seronegative. What was sequenced was memory CD4+ T cells from blood. The chain carries TRBV30 and TRBJ2-2, with TRBD2 matching 13 bases. The CDR3 protein is CAWSGGLAGVIGELFF. CDR3 sequence (DNA): TGTGCCTGGAGTGGTGGACTAGCGGGAGTTATCGGGGAGCTGTTTTTT.